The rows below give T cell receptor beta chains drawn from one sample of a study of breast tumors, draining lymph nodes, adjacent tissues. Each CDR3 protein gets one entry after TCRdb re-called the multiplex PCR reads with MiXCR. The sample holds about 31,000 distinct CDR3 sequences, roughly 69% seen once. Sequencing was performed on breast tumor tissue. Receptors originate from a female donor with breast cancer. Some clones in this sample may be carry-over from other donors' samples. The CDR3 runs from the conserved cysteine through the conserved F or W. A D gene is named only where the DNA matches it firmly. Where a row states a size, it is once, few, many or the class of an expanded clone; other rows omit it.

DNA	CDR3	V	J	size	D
TGTGCCAGCACCAGACAGGGCTTCGACGAGCAGTACTTC	CASTRQGFDEQYF	TRBV12-3/TRBV12-4	TRBJ2-7	NA	TRBD1
TGCAGTGCTAGAGTCAGGCCTAGCGGGATCACCGGGGAGCTGTTTTTT	CSARVRPSGITGELFF	TRBV20-1	TRBJ2-2	once	TRBD2
TGCAGCGTTTCAGGCCTGGGACTAGCGGGGACAGATACGCAGTATTTT	CSVSGLGLAGTDTQYF	TRBV29-1	TRBJ2-3	few	TRBD2
TGCAGTGCTCAAACGGGCGGGGGGGAAGATACGCAGTATTTT	CSAQTGGGEDTQYF	TRBV20-1	TRBJ2-3	NA	TRBD2
TGCAGTGCTAGTGAAGGGGGGGAAGCCGCCTACGAGCAGTACTTC	CSASEGGEAAYEQYF	TRBV20-1	TRBJ2-7	NA	NA
TGCAGCGTTGTCGGTCAGGGAAAGTTCTTC	CSVVGQGKFF	TRBV29-1	TRBJ2-1	NA	NA
TGCAGTGCTGTATCGTTGGGGTACAATGAGCAGTTCTTC	CSAVSLGYNEQFF	TRBV20-1	TRBJ2-1	many	NA
TGTGCCAGTAGTATAGGACTAGCGCAAGAGACCCAGTACTTC	CASSIGLAQETQYF	TRBV19	TRBJ2-5	once	TRBD2
TGTGCCAGCAGCCAAGATAGGGACCACTACGAGCAGTACTTC	CASSQDRDHYEQYF	TRBV3-1	TRBJ2-7	medium-sized	NA
TGTGCCAGCAGCCCGGGACAGGCTGACTATGGCTACACCTTC	CASSPGQADYGYTF	TRBV6-6	TRBJ1-2	NA	TRBD1
TGTGCCAGCAGTTCCGAGGGGGGCTTGGACTATGGCTACACCTTC	CASSSEGGLDYGYTF	TRBV12-3/TRBV12-4	TRBJ1-2	many	NA
TGTGCCAGTACGGCAGGTGGCAATCAGCCCCAGCATTTT	CASTAGGNQPQHF	TRBV2	TRBJ1-5	NA	NA
TGTGCCAGCAGCTCCGCCTGGGAGCGGAACTACAATGAGCAGTTCTTC	CASSSAWERNYNEQFF	TRBV7-9	TRBJ2-1	NA	NA
TGTGCCAGCAGTTTTAAGGCAGGCCCCACCGGGGAGCTGTTTTTT	CASSFKAGPTGELFF	TRBV12-3/TRBV12-4	TRBJ2-2	many	NA
TGTGCCAGCAGTTACTCTGGGGGGGCGAACACCGGGGAGCTGTTTTTT	CASSYSGGANTGELFF	TRBV6-5	TRBJ2-2	many	TRBD2
TGTGCCAGCAGCCGAGGGCTAGCGGGACCCACAGATACGCAGTATTTT	CASSRGLAGPTDTQYF	TRBV7-3	TRBJ2-3	NA	TRBD2
TGCAGTGCTATAAGCCCCTACTATGGCTACACCTTC	CSAISPYYGYTF	TRBV20-1	TRBJ1-2	medium-sized	NA
TGCAGTGCTATGGTGGGGACTAGCGGGTCCAACGTCCTGACTTTC	CSAMVGTSGSNVLTF	TRBV20-1	TRBJ2-6	NA	TRBD2
TGTGCCAGCAGTCCCCCCGGACAGGCGACTAACTATGGCTACACCTTC	CASSPPGQATNYGYTF	TRBV28	TRBJ1-2	NA	TRBD1
TGTGCCAGCAGCGTAGGGACCGCGGGAGGAAACACCATATATTTT	CASSVGTAGGNTIYF	TRBV9	TRBJ1-3	many	NA
TGTGCCAGCAGGGACGGGACAGGGACCAATCAGCCCCAGCATTTT	CASRDGTGTNQPQHF	TRBV6-6	TRBJ1-5	NA	TRBD1
TGTGCCAGCAGTACTAGTAGTTTCACAGATACGCAGTATTTT	CASSTSSFTDTQYF	TRBV2	TRBJ2-3	NA	NA
TGCAGTGCTAGGAAGACAGGTCCTGGCGACGAGCAGTACTTC	CSARKTGPGDEQYF	TRBV20-1	TRBJ2-7	once	NA
TGTGCCAGCAGCTTCAACAGGGGTTATGGCTACACCTTC	CASSFNRGYGYTF	TRBV11-2	TRBJ1-2	medium-sized	TRBD1
TGTGCCAGTAGTATTCGAGAGGGGGGAGGTGGGGAGACCCAGTACTTC	CASSIREGGGGETQYF	TRBV19	TRBJ2-5	NA	NA
TGCAGTGCTAGAGATGGCCGGGGGTATGGCTACACCTTC	CSARDGRGYGYTF	TRBV20-1	TRBJ1-2	NA	NA
TGTGCCAGCAGTTGGGCAGGGAACTATGGCTACACCTTC	CASSWAGNYGYTF	TRBV7-9	TRBJ1-2	few	NA
TGTGCCAGCAGCAGGATTCACAATGAGCAGTTCTTC	CASSRIHNEQFF	TRBV7-9	TRBJ2-1	NA	NA
TGTGCCAGCAGTGACAACACAGGGTACAATGAGCAGTTCTTC	CASSDNTGYNEQFF	TRBV6-4	TRBJ2-1	many	NA
TGTGCCAGCAGCCCCCTCGCGGGAGTCTACAATGAGCAGTTCTTC	CASSPLAGVYNEQFF	TRBV7-2	TRBJ2-1	NA	TRBD2
TGTGCCAGCAGTGACCCTTCCCCAGCGGGAGCATCCTACAATGAGCAGTTCTTC	CASSDPSPAGASYNEQFF	TRBV25-1	TRBJ2-1	medium-sized	TRBD2
TGTGCCAGCAGCGTCAGCCGGGGACGCTACAATGAGCAGTTCTTC	CASSVSRGRYNEQFF	TRBV7-6	TRBJ2-1	many	NA
TGCGCCAGCGGTACAGATCCCGGCCCCTACAATGAGCAGTTCTTC	CASGTDPGPYNEQFF	TRBV5-1	TRBJ2-1	NA	NA
TGTGCCAGCAGTCCACAAACGGATTATACTGAAGCTTTCTTT	CASSPQTDYTEAFF	TRBV6-5	TRBJ1-1	few	NA
TGTGCCAGCAGCTTACCCCGACAGGGGGCGCATTATGGCTACACCTTC	CASSLPRQGAHYGYTF	TRBV11-2	TRBJ1-2	NA	TRBD1
TGTGCCAGCAGCCAGGTCGCGACGGCCAATTCACCCCTCCACTTT	CASSQVATANSPLHF	TRBV7-9	TRBJ1-6	NA	NA
TGCGCCAGCAGCTTATTACAGGGGCGAGGTGAAAAACTGTTTTTT	CASSLLQGRGEKLFF	TRBV5-1	TRBJ1-4	NA	TRBD1